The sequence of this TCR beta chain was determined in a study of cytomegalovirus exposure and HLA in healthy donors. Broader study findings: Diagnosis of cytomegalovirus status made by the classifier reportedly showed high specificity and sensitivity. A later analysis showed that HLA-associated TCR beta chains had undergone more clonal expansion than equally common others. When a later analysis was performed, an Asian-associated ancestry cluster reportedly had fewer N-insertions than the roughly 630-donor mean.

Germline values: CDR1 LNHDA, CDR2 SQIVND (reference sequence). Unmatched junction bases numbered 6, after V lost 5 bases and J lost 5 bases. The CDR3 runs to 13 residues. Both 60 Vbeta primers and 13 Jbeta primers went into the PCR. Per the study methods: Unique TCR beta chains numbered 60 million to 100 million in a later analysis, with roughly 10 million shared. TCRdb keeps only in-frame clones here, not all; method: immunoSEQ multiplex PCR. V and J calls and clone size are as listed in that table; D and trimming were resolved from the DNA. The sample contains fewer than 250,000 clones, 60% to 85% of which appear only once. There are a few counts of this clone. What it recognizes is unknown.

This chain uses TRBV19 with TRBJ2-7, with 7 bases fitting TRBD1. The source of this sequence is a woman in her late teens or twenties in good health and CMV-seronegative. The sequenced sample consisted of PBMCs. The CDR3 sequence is CASSFTGANEQYF. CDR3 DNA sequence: TGTGCCAGTAGTTTCACAGGGGCAAACGAGCAGTACTTC.